Described below is a single TCR beta chain sequence and its context. Germline CDR1 KGHSH, CDR2 LQKENI. V dropped 6 bases and J dropped 1 base, with 20 bases sitting between them. This CDR3 comprises 17 residues. The sample originates from a study of blood T cell repertoires in COVID-19. Some clones are missing from TCRdb's copy, which holds only in-frame ones; the method was immunoSEQ multiplex PCR. The sample shows fewer than 250,000 clones, 83% of them seen only once. The TCR comes from a woman aged 40 to 50 who had been exposed to COVID-19. The V call is TRBV18, the J call TRBJ2-3; D is undetermined. The sample comprised PBMCs or T cells enriched from blood (not recorded which). This CDR3 reads CASSPYSPPQRTDTQYF. DNA of the CDR3: TGTGCCAGCTCCCCTTATAGCCCGCCTCAACGCACAGATACGCAGTATTTT. Looking up the rest from reference TRBV18 and TRBJ2-3 gives the full variable domain: NAGVMQNPRHLVRRRGQEARLRCSPMKGHSHVYWYRQLPEEGLKFMVYLQKENIIDESGMPKERFSAEFPKEGPSILRIQQVVRGDSAAYFCASSPYSPPQRTDTQYFGPGTRLTVL.